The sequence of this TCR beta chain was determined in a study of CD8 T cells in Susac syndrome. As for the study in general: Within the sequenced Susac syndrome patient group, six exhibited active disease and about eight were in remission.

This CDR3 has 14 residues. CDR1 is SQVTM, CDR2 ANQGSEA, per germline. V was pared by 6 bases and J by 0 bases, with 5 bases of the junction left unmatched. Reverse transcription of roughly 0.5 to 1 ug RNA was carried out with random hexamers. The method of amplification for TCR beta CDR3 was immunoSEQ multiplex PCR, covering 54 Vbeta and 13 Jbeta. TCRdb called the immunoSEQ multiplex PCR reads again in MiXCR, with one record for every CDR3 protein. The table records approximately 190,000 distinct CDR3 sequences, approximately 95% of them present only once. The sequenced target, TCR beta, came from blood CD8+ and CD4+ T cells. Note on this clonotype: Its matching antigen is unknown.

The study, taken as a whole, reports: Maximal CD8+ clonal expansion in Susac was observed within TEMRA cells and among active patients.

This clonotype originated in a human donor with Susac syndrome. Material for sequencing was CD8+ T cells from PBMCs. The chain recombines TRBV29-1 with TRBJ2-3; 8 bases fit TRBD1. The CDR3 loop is CSVDRDRSTDTQYF. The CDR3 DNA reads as TGCAGCGTGGACCGGGACAGGAGCACAGATACGCAGTATTTT.